The TCR beta chain under discussion was sequenced for a study of shared clonotypes between healthy human individuals. The study's findings and limits: The study found approximately 5% of naive CD4 clonotypes shared across a handful of donors. Sampling involved blood alone; tissue repertoires likely differ. Non-shared clonotypes displayed generation probabilities falling below those of clonotypes present in all four donors.

Only in-frame clones appear in the TCRdb table, and some are missing; sequencing was by immunoSEQ multiplex PCR. The sample lists 600,000 to 750,000 clones, about two thirds seen once, with about 1.8% in the top ten. With 5 bases clipped from V and 5 bases from J, the junction kept 7 bases outside the gene matches. The CDR3 loop spans 14 amino acids. From germline, CDR1 is MNHEY and CDR2 SMNVEV (reference sequence). To note about this clone: Its specificity is not known.

The receptor comes from a woman in her 30s in good health. The sample consisted of memory CD4+ T cells sorted from blood. Subset reported: CD45RA-negative fraction. This chain connects TRBV27 to TRBJ2-7; 9 bases agree with TRBD1. The CDR3 loop reads CASSRDRVSDEQYF. As DNA, the CDR3 is TGTGCCAGCAGTCGGGACAGGGTATCGGACGAGCAGTACTTC.